These 19 T cell receptor beta chains share one sample of origin, sequenced in a study of blood T cell repertoires in COVID-19. Assay: immunoSEQ multiplex PCR; the TCRdb copy retains only in-frame clones and omits some. This table holds approximately 52,000 clones, 80% to 90% found once. The sequencing input was peripheral blood. The source of these receptors is a woman older than 75 with acute or convalescent COVID-19.

Here the CDR3 DNA reads TGTGCCAGCAGCTCAGGTCTGCGACTAGCGGGGGAGCAGTACTTC. Translated: CASSSGLRLAGEQYF. This chain uses TRBV5-4 with TRBJ2-7; 11 bases match TRBD2. CDR3 length: 15 residues. Losses at the gene ends were 3 bases for V and 7 bases for J; bases not matched to a gene: 9. Looked up from germline, CDR1 is SGHNT and CDR2 is YYREEE (reference sequence).

This chain joins TRBV6-5 and TRBJ1-6, with TRBD1 identical over 9 bases. The CDR3 is 15 residues long. V shed 4 bases, J shed 8 bases, and the junction held 6 bases outside the gene matches. Germline V gene sequence: CDR1 MNHEY, CDR2 SVGAGI. CDR3 amino acids: CASSWGGQGDSPLHF. In DNA form, the CDR3 reads TGTGCCAGCAGTTGGGGGGGACAGGGAGATTCACCCCTCCACTTT.

The chain couples TRBV6-5 to TRBJ2-7, with TRBD2 matching over 10 bases. The CDR3 is 13 residues long. Germline assignment: CDR1 MNHEY and CDR2 SVGAGI. V gave up 7 bases and J gave up 8 bases; unmatched junction bases: 8. For the CDR3, the DNA is TGTGCCAGCAAGCTAGCGGGGGTGGGAAAGCAGTACTTC. It is translated as CASKLAGVGKQYF.

The chain carries TRBV15 and TRBJ1-5; D is unresolved. This CDR3 has 16 residues. CDR1 and CDR2 from the germline V gene are LNHNV and YYDKDF (reference sequence). The ends were cut back, 3 bases at V and 1 base at J, with 13 bases in the middle. CDR3 amino acids: CATSSRLRASNQPQHF. CDR3 DNA: TGTGCCACCAGCAGCCGGTTGCGCGCCAGCAATCAGCCCCAGCATTTT. Variable domain in full (rest from reference TRBV15 and TRBJ1-5): DAMVIQNPRYQVTQFGKPVTLSCSQTLNHNVMYWYQQKSSQAPKLLFHYYDKDFNNEADTPDNFQSRRPNTSFCFLDIRSPGLGDTAMYLCATSSRLRASNQPQHFGDGTRLSIL.

The rearrangement joins TRBV29-1 to TRBJ1-2, with D perhaps matching TRBD1 (5 bases). The CDR3 is 13 residues long. The V end lost 2 bases, the J end lost 3 bases, and 10 bases lay between the germline ends. Germline CDR1 SQVTM, CDR2 ANQGSEA. The CDR3: CSVEWGLHYGYTF. In nucleotides, the CDR3 is TGCAGCGTTGAATGGGGCTTGCACTATGGCTACACCTTC.

The chain combines TRBV9 with TRBJ1-2; weak D call: TRBD1 (6 bases). V lost 4 bases and J 2 bases, leaving 24 bases between the germline ends. This CDR3 is 18 amino acids long. The germline V gene encodes CDR1 SGDLS and CDR2 YYNGEE. The CDR3 sequence: CASSPHGAGRGGNYGYTF. CDR3 DNA sequence: TGTGCCAGCAGCCCTCACGGCGCAGGGAGAGGGGGAAACTATGGCTACACCTTC.

The V call is TRBV11-2, the J call TRBJ2-3, with D possibly being TRBD1 (6 bases). Germline CDR1 and CDR2: SGHAT and FQNNGV. This CDR3 contains 12 residues. V lost 5 bases to trimming and J lost 7 bases, with 10 bases between them. CDR3 sequence (DNA): TGTGCCAGCAGCCCGGGACAAAATACGCAGTATTTT. It yields the protein CASSPGQNTQYF. Full variable domain (outside the CDR3, taken from reference TRBV11-2 and TRBJ2-3): EAGVAQSPRYKIIEKRQSVAFWCNPISGHATLYWYQQILGQGPKLLIQFQNNGVVDDSQLPKDRFSAERLKGVDSTLKIQPAKLEDSAVYLCASSPGQNTQYFGPGTRLTVL.

V gene TRBV27 combines with J gene TRBJ2-2; 8 bases match TRBD1. The junction had 7 bases not matched to a gene; V was cut back by 0 bases and J by 4 bases. This CDR3 spans 17 amino acids. CDR1 is MNHEY, CDR2 SMNVEV, per germline (reference sequence). The CDR3 here is CASSLSPDRVPTGELFF. The CDR3 DNA sequence: TGTGCCAGCAGTTTATCCCCGGACAGGGTACCCACCGGGGAGCTGTTTTTT.

The chain uses TRBV3-1 (or the pseudogene TRBV3-2) and TRBJ2-2; TRBD1 aligns across 10 bases. Germline V gives CDR1 LGHDT, CDR2 YNNKEL (reference sequence). With V trimmed by 3 bases and J by 6 bases, 4 bases remained unmatched. The CDR3 runs 15 residues. Here the CDR3 reads CASSQGQGISGELFF. In DNA, the CDR3 is TGTGCCAGCAGCCAGGGACAGGGGATATCCGGGGAGCTGTTTTTT.

The genes are TRBV4-2 and TRBJ2-1, with D perhaps matching TRBD1 (5 bases). The CDR3 contains 15 residues. Looked up from germline, CDR1 is LGHNA and CDR2 is YNFKEQ. Between the trimmed V and J ends, which lost 0 bases and 10 bases, there was a span of 16 bases. The chain's CDR3 is CASSQDDRHSREQFF. The CDR3 nucleotides read TGTGCCAGCAGCCAAGACGACAGACACTCCAGGGAGCAGTTCTTC.

The chain employs TRBV9 and TRBJ1-3, with a possible D match to TRBD1 (5 bases). Trimming pared 0 bases from V and 2 bases from J, leaving 15 bases between. The CDR3 extends over 17 amino acids. The germline CDR1 and CDR2 sequences are SGDLS and YYNGEE. CDR3 sequence (DNA): TGTGCCAGCAGCGTAGCTATGGGGCGAGAAACTGGAAACACCATATATTTT. Residues: CASSVAMGRETGNTIYF.

This clone showed up just once. This chain connects TRBV7-9 to TRBJ2-3; TRBD2 matches 7 bases. The CDR3 totals 14 residues. Unmatched junction bases numbered 3, after V lost 5 bases and J lost 1 base. The V gene's germline CDR1 is SEHNR and CDR2 FQNEAQ (reference sequence). CDR3 residues: CASSKSGGTDTQYF. In nucleotides, the CDR3 is TGTGCCAGCAGCAAAAGCGGGGGCACAGATACGCAGTATTTT.

This rearrangement joins TRBV6-5 to TRBJ1-4, with TRBD1 matching 8 bases. Per germline, CDR1 MNHEY and CDR2 SVGAGI. Germline trimming cut 4 bases from V and 5 bases from J; bases unmatched to any gene: 6. The length of the CDR3 is 15 residues. The CDR3 region is CASSSRGLRNEKLFF. The CDR3 nucleotides read TGTGCCAGCAGTTCCAGGGGGCTCAGGAATGAAAAACTGTTTTTT.

This sequence joins TRBV18 and TRBJ1-1; 9 bases fit TRBD1. The V and J ends lost 5 bases and 8 bases, in that order; junction bases with no gene match: 6. Per germline, CDR1 KGHSH and CDR2 LQKENI. The CDR3 runs 13 residues. CDR3 loop: CASSKTGTGEAFF. CDR3 in DNA: TGTGCCAGCTCAAAAACCGGGACAGGGGAAGCTTTCTTT.

This chain connects TRBV7-9 to TRBJ1-2; TRBD1 is a possible D gene (5 bases). Between the trimmed V and J ends, which lost 4 bases and 5 bases, there was a span of 14 bases. This CDR3 is built from 14 residues. CDR1 and CDR2 (germline): SEHNR, FQNEAQ (reference sequence). The CDR3 bases are TGTGCCAGCAGCTCAGCGCACTCAGGGTATGGCTACACCTTC. Its translation is CASSSAHSGYGYTF.

This clone came up once. The chain uses TRBV5-1 and TRBJ1-3, with 7 bases fitting TRBD1. The CDR3 spans 17 residues. V trimming: 4 bases; J trimming: 4 bases; junction bases outside the gene matches: 14. Germline V lookup: CDR1 SGHRS, CDR2 YFSETQ. CDR3 sequence (DNA): TGCGCCAGCAGCCCAATGCCGAACAGGGGCCCCGGAAACACCATATATTTT. Translation gives CASSPMPNRGPGNTIYF.

The chain employs TRBV25-1 and TRBJ1-2; D uncertain. Trimming shortened V by 3 bases and J by 4 bases, and 9 bases separated the two germline ends. Germline V gene lookup returns CDR1 MGHDK and CDR2 SYGVNS. This CDR3 comprises 13 residues. CDR3 DNA sequence: TGTGCCAGCAGTGAGGGAGGACCCTATGGCTACACCTTC. This sequence encodes CASSEGGPYGYTF.

This chain uses TRBV19 with TRBJ2-3; tentative D call: TRBD1 (6 bases). The CDR3 consists of 13 residues. With 7 bases removed from V and 2 bases from J, the gap between germline ends came to 10 bases. Germline V gives CDR1 LNHDA, CDR2 SQIVND (reference sequence). The CDR3 protein is CASNSGDTDTQYF. In nucleotides, the CDR3 is TGTGCCAGTAATTCAGGGGACACAGATACGCAGTATTTT.

The rearrangement joins TRBV12-3 or TRBV12-4 to TRBJ1-1, with no clear D. V was shortened by 3 bases and J by 1 base, with 6 bases between the two germline ends. The CDR3 has 13 residues. CDR3 sequence reads: CASSLRANTEAFF. The DNA of the CDR3 is TGTGCCAGCAGTTTGAGGGCGAACACTGAAGCTTTCTTT.